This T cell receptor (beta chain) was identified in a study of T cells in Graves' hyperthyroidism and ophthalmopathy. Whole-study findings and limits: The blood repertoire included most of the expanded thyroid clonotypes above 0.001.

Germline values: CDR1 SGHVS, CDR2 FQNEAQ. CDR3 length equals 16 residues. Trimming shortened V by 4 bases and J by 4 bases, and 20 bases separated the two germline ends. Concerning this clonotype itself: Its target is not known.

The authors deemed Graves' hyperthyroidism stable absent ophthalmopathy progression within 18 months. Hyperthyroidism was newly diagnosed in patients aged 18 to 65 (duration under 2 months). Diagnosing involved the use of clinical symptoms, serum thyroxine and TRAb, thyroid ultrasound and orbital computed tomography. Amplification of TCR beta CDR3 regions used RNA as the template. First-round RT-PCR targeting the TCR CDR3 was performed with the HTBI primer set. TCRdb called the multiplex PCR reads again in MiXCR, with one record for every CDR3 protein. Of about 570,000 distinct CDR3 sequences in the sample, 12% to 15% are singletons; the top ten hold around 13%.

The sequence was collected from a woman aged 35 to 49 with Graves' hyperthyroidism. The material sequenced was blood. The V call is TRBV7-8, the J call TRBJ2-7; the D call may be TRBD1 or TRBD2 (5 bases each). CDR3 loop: CASSSGGWDRTYEQYF. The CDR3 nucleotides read TGTGCCAGCAGCTCCGGCGGATGGGACCGAACGTACGAGCAGTACTTC.